A single T cell receptor (beta chain) is shown here with its context. Here immunoSEQ multiplex PCR was the method, and the copy in TCRdb shows in-frame clones only, minus some. The sample shows some 490,000 clones, 60% to 80% of them seen only once. V lost 3 bases to trimming and J lost 4 bases, with 9 bases between them. The CDR3 extends over 13 amino acids. Germline V gives CDR1 KGHSH, CDR2 LQKENI. The sample comes from a study of shared clonotypes between healthy human individuals. The V and J genes are TRBV18 and TRBJ1-1; unclear D gene. Sequenced sample: PBMCs. This TCR was sampled from a woman between 40 and 55 years old in good health. Some clones in this sample may be carry-over from other donors' samples. The DNA of the CDR3 is TGTGCCAGCTCACCCACGGGGTCCACTGAAGCTTTCTTT. Translation gives CASSPTGSTEAFF.